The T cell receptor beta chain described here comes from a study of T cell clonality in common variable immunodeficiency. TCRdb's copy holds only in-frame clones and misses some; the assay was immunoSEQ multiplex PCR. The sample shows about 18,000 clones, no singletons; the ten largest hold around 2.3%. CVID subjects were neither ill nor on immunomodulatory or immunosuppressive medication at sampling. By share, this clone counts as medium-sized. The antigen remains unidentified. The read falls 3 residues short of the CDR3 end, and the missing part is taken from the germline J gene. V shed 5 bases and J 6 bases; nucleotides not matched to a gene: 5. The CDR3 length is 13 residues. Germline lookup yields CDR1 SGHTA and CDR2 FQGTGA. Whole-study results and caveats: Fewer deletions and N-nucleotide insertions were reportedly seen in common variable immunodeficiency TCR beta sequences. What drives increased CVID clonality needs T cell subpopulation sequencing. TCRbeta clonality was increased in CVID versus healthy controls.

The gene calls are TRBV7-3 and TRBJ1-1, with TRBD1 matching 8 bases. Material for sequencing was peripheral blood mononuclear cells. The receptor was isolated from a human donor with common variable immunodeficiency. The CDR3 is CASSAGTGPEAFF. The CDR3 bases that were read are TGTGCCAGCAGCGCCGGGACAGGCCCTGAA. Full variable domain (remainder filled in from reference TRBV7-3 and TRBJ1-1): GAGVSQTPSNKVTEKGKYVELRCDPISGHTALYWYRQSLGQGPEFLIYFQGTGAADDSGLPNDRFFAVRPEGSVSTLKIQRTERGDSAVYLCASSAGTGPEAFFGQGTRLTVV.